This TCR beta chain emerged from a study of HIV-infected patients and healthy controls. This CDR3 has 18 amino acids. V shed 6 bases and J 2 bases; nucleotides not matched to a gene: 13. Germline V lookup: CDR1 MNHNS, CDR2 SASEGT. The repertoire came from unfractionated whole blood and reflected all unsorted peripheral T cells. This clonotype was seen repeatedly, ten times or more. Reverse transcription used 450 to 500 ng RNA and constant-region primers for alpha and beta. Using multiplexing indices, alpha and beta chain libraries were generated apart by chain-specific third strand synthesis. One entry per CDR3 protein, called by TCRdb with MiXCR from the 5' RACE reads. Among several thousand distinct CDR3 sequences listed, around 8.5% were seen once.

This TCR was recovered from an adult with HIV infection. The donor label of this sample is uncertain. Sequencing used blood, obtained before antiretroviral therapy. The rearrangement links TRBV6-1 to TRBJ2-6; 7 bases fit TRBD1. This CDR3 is CASRRDNRGMAGANVLTF. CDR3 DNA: TGTGCCAGCAGACGAGACAACAGGGGAATGGCTGGGGCCAACGTCCTGACTTTC.